Listed below are T cell receptor beta chains from one sample, sequenced in a study of blood T cell repertoires in COVID-19. Profiled with immunoSEQ multiplex PCR; TCRdb holds only in-frame clones, not every one. This table holds 250,000 to 350,000 clones, roughly four fifths found once. Source material: peripheral blood. The receptor set was obtained from a person between 65 and 79 years old with COVID-19, enrolled during active disease. Both conserved end residues are part of each CDR3. Expanded clones get a size class; other rows say once, few or many, or leave the size out.

v_call	clone_size	cdr3_aa
TRBV7-2	once	CASSRLGTVIAKNIQYF
TRBV28	NA	CASTPGDRANGETQYF
TRBV5-5	NA	CASSLFLAGALTDTQYF
TRBV18	NA	CASSPGGGRQPQHF
TRBV11-3	NA	CASSSQGPPGDEQFF
TRBV5-1	NA	CASSLQQGASTEAFF
TRBV2	NA	CASSITGYGYTF
TRBV28	NA	CASARQGLGYTF
TRBV7-2	NA	CASSIGQSINQPQHF
TRBV6-5	few	CASRPTGSPTDTQYF
TRBV6-2/TRBV6-3	NA	CASSYFLAGTDTQYF
TRBV2	NA	CASIFSGPGELFF
TRBV7-2	NA	CASSLARHYGYTF
TRBV7-9	NA	CASSPDMIGYTF
TRBV10-3	NA	CAISGPSPGQGGVNYGYTF
TRBV20-1	NA	CSASPPRRGPTHFEQFF
TRBV9	few	CASTTGSGANVLTF
TRBV14	NA	CASSLGTSGFNEQFF
TRBV7-9	once	CASSSRGTLGAAFF
TRBV3-1/TRBV3-2	NA	CASSQELTSGGRNEQFF
TRBV7-2	NA	CASSLVGQGVPMYEQYF
TRBV28	NA	CASSPRKRASYNEQFF
TRBV6-5	NA	CASSPDRGNTEAFF
TRBV14	NA	CASSPEGARANVLTF
TRBV12-5	few	CASGGGTYAAYSNQPQHF
TRBV25-1	NA	CASRANGNNQPQHF
TRBV29-1	NA	CSVESISGNTIYF
TRBV11-2	NA	CASSLELTENSPLHF
TRBV6-5	NA	CASRLYGTGTHEQYF
TRBV4-1	NA	CASSQEGRAGDEQYF
TRBV28	NA	CASSLSRFYTEAFF
TRBV11-2	NA	CASSLDRETQYF
TRBV11-3	once	CASSLTVGETGELFF
TRBV2	few	CASTAGGTVGQPQHF
TRBV6-6	NA	CASSLGRRRGNTIYF
TRBV5-4	NA	CASSLGTDPYNEQFF
TRBV5-1	NA	CASSLASVTDTQYF
TRBV28	NA	CASSLMVGGVYQPQHF
TRBV6-5	few	CASSYSARGPYNEQFF
TRBV28	NA	CASSPRTGKAYEQYF
TRBV3-1/TRBV3-2	NA	CASSRGGLTYEQYF
TRBV28	NA	CASSSRGPGHNKQYF